The 3 T cell receptor beta chains below all came from one sample that was sequenced in a study of blood T cell repertoires in COVID-19. Method: immunoSEQ multiplex PCR; TCRdb's copy keeps in-frame clones and lacks some. Seen here are 90,000 to 100,000 clones, 85% observed once, and the top ten hold over 35%. Sequences were obtained from peripheral blood. The receptors originated from a man older than 75 with acute or convalescent COVID-19.

This clone was counted a single time. This chain uses TRBV7-9 with TRBJ2-3; 10 positions agree with TRBD2. Germline CDR1 is SEHNR and CDR2 is FQNEAQ (reference sequence). The CDR3 loop spans 15 amino acids. The ends lost 2 bases at V and 6 bases at J; junction bases unmatched: 5. This CDR3 reads CASSLSGRVLDTQYF. DNA for the CDR3: TGTGCCAGCAGCTTAAGCGGGAGGGTTTTGGATACGCAGTATTTT. Based on the CDR3 plus reference TRBV7-9 and TRBJ2-3, the full variable domain is DTGVSQNPRHKITKRGQNVTFRCDPISEHNRLYWYRQTLGQGPEFLTYFQNEAQLEKSRLLSDRFSAERPKGSFSTLEIQRTEQGDSAMYLCASSLSGRVLDTQYFGPGTRLTVL.

The chain links TRBV19 to TRBJ1-5; 8 bases align to TRBD1. In germline, CDR1 is LNHDA, CDR2 SQIVND (reference sequence). The CDR3 contains 17 residues. J was trimmed by 3 bases and V by 5 bases; bases with no gene match: 12. Written as DNA, the CDR3 is TGTGCCAGTAGTTGGCCCCCAGGGACAGGAGCCAATCAGCCCCAGCATTTT. The encoded protein is CASSWPPGTGANQPQHF.

This sequence joins TRBV27 and TRBJ1-5, with 7 bases fitting TRBD1. The CDR3 has 16 residues. Trimming at V came to 7 bases and at J to 5 bases, leaving 14 bases not matched to a gene. CDR1 and CDR2 (germline): MNHEY, SMNVEV (reference sequence). The DNA for the CDR3 is TGTGCCAGCATACTTCCGGGACAGAAGACAGATCAGCCCCAGCATTTT. Encoded protein: CASILPGQKTDQPQHF.